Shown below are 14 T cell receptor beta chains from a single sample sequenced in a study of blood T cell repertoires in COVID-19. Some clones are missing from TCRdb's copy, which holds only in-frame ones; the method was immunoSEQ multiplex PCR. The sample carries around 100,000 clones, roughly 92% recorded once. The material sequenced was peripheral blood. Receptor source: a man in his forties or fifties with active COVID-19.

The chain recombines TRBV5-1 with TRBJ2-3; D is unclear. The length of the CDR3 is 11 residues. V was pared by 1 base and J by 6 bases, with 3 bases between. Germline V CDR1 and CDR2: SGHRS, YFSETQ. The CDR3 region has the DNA TGCGCCAGCAGCTTGTCGGATACGCAGTATTTT. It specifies CASSLSDTQYF.

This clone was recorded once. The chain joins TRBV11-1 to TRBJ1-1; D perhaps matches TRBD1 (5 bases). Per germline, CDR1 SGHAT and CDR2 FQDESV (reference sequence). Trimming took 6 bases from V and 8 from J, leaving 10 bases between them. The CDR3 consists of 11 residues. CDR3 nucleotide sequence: TGTGCCAGCAGTTACAGGCAAGAAGCTTTCTTT. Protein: CASSYRQEAFF.

CDR3 in DNA: TGTGCCAGCAGCACTCGACAGGGAACTAATGAAAAACTGTTTTTT. This gives the protein CASSTRQGTNEKLFF. V gene TRBV5-6 combines with J gene TRBJ1-4, with TRBD1 matching over 7 bases. The V gene end was trimmed by 4 bases and the J gene end by 1 base; junction bases not matched to a gene: 4. CDR1 is SGHDT, CDR2 YYEEEE, per germline. The CDR3 is made up of 15 amino acids.

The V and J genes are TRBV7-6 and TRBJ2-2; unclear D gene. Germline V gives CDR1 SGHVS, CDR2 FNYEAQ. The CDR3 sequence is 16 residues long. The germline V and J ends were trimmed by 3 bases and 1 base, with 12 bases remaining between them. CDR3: CASSLSLGGNTGELFF. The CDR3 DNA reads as TGTGCCAGCAGCTTGAGCCTAGGTGGGAACACCGGGGAGCTGTTTTTT.

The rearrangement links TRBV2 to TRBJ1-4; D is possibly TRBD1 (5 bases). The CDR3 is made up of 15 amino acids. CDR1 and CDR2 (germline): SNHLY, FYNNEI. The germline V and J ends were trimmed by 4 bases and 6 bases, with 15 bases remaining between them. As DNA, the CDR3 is TGTGCCAGCAGTGGGTCAGGGAATAGTTATGAAAAACTGTTTTTT. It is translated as CASSGSGNSYEKLFF.

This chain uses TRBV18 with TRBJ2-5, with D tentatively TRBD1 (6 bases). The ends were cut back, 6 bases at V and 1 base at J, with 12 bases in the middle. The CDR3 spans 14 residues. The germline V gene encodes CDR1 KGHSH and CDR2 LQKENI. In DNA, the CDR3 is TGTGCCAGCTCCGCCGGGACATTCCAAGAGACCCAGTACTTC. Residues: CASSAGTFQETQYF.

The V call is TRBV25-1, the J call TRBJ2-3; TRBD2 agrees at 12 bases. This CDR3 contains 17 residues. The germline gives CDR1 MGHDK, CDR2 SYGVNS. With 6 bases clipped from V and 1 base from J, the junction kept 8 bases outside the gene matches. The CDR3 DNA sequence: TGTGCCAGCAGGCCCCCTAGCGGGAGGGCCGGCACAGATACGCAGTATTTT. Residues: CASRPPSGRAGTDTQYF.

The CDR3 bases are TGTGCCAGCAGTTTAAACTTCTACAATGAGCAGTTCTTC. Translated, it gives CASSLNFYNEQFF. The chain uses TRBV27 and TRBJ2-1; D is unclear. The CDR3 contains 13 residues. In germline, CDR1 is MNHEY, CDR2 SMNVEV (reference sequence). Trimming took off 2 bases at V and 3 bases at J, with 5 bases between the two ends.

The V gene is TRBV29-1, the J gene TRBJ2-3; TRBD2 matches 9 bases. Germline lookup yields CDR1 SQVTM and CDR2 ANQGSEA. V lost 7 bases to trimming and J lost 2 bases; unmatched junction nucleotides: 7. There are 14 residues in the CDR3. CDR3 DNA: TGCAGCGCTGTAGCGGGGGCTTACACAGATACGCAGTATTTT. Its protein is CSAVAGAYTDTQYF.

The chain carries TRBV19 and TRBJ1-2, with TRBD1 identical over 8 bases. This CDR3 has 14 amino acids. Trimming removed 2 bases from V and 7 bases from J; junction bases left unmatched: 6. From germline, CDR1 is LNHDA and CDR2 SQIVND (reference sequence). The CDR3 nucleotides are TGTGCCAGTAGTATACAGGGGGCGCGTTCTGGCTACACCTTC. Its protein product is CASSIQGARSGYTF.

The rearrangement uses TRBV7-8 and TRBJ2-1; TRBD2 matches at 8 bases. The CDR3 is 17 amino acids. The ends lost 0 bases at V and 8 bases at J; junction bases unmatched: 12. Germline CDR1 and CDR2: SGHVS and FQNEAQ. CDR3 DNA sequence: TGTGCCAGCAGCTTAGCCCCCGGGGGGGGAAATCGCTATGAGCAGTTCTTC. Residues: CASSLAPGGGNRYEQFF.

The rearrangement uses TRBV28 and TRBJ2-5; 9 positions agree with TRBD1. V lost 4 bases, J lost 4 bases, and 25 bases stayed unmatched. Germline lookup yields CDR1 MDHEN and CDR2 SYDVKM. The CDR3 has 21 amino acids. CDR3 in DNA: TGTGCCAGCAGTTCATTCACCGTACCCTTTGGGGGGACAGGGCGCACAGAGACCCAGTACTTC. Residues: CASSSFTVPFGGTGRTETQYF.

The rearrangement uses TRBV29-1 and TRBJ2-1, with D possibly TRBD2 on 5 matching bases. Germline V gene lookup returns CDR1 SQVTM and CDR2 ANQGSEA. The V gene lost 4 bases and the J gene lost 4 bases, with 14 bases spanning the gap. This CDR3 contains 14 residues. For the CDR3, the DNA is TGCAGCGTTGCTGCGGACTGGCAATACAATGAGCAGTTCTTC. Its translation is CSVAADWQYNEQFF.

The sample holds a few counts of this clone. CDR3 amino acids: CASSATGAAGELFF. DNA for the CDR3: TGTGCCAGCAGCGCGACAGGGGCGGCCGGGGAGCTGTTTTTT. The V and J genes are TRBV2 and TRBJ2-2; 8 nucleotides line up with TRBD1. Germline V gene sequence: CDR1 SNHLY, CDR2 FYNNEI. The CDR3 runs 14 residues. V lost 6 bases, J lost 6 bases, and 6 bases stayed unmatched.